Listed below are T cell receptor beta chains from one sample, sequenced in a study of blood T cell repertoires in COVID-19. TCRdb keeps only in-frame clones here, not all; method: immunoSEQ multiplex PCR. The table includes roughly 280,000 clones, about nine tenths detected once. The material sequenced was peripheral blood. The receptors were gathered from a man in his forties or fifties with acute or convalescent COVID-19. The CDR3 runs from the conserved cysteine through the conserved F or W. The D gene is left open where the match is weak. Size is stated for part of the rows, as once, few or many counts, or as a class when the clone is expanded.

clone_size	cdr3_length	v_call	d_call	j_call	cdr3_aa	cdr3_nt
NA	13	TRBV19	NA	TRBJ1-2	CASSWGLSYGYTF	TGTGCCAGTAGCTGGGGACTATCCTATGGCTACACCTTC
NA	13	TRBV4-1	NA	TRBJ1-1	CASSQDARTKAFF	TGCGCCAGCAGCCAAGATGCCAGGACTAAAGCTTTCTTT
NA	16	TRBV2	TRBD1	TRBJ2-7	CASSVPGTGPFLGQYF	TGTGCCAGCAGTGTCCCCGGGACAGGGCCCTTCTTAGGGCAGTACTTC
NA	12	TRBV5-8	NA	TRBJ1-5	CASQGNNQPQHF	TGTGCCAGCCAGGGGAACAATCAGCCCCAGCATTTT
NA	11	TRBV29-1	TRBD2	TRBJ2-7	CSAAGGDEQYF	TGCAGCGCGGCGGGGGGTGATGAGCAGTACTTC
NA	14	TRBV6-5	TRBD1	TRBJ2-2	CASSTTGGTGELFF	TGTGCCAGCAGTACCACAGGGGGCACCGGGGAGCTGTTTTTT
NA	14	TRBV7-3	NA	TRBJ2-2	CASSLMTRGGELFF	TGTGCCAGCAGCTTAATGACGCGGGGCGGGGAGCTGTTTTTT
NA	14	TRBV5-5	TRBD1	TRBJ2-5	CASSRTGEGETQYF	TGTGCCAGCAGCAGGACAGGGGAGGGAGAGACCCAGTACTTC
NA	15	TRBV4-2	NA	TRBJ1-3	CASSQDVRGRDTIYF	TGTGCCAGCAGCCAAGACGTCCGGGGGAGGGACACCATATATTTT
once	14	TRBV27	TRBD2	TRBJ2-3	CASSLAGGGGTQYF	TGTGCCAGCAGTTTGGCGGGGGGCGGGGGTACGCAGTATTTT
few	15	TRBV5-4	NA	TRBJ1-1	CASRDGRQMNTEAFF	TGTGCCAGCAGGGACGGGAGACAGATGAACACTGAAGCTTTCTTT
NA	15	TRBV4-1	NA	TRBJ2-7	CASSQVWRSSYEQYF	TGCGCCAGCAGCCAAGTCTGGAGGAGCTCCTACGAGCAGTACTTC
NA	13	TRBV18	NA	TRBJ2-7	CASSNLTGHEQYF	TGTGCCAGCTCAAACCTCACAGGGCACGAGCAGTACTTC
NA	16	TRBV5-1	TRBD2	TRBJ2-7	CASSRPTSGGENEQYF	TGCGCCAGCAGCCGGCCGACTAGCGGGGGTGAGAACGAGCAGTACTTC
once	12	TRBV6-6	NA	TRBJ2-1	CASRREDNEQFF	TGTGCCAGCAGGAGGGAGGACAATGAGCAGTTCTTC
NA	15	TRBV19	NA	TRBJ2-1	CASSIQQSNANEQFF	TGTGCCAGTAGTATTCAACAGTCCAACGCCAATGAGCAGTTCTTC
few	16	TRBV9	TRBD2	TRBJ2-3	CASSSGLAGVTDTQYF	TGTGCCAGCAGCTCGGGACTAGCGGGGGTCACAGATACGCAGTATTTT
NA	13	TRBV5-1	NA	TRBJ2-5	CASSLGRAETQYF	TGCGCCAGCAGCTTGGGGCGAGCGGAGACCCAGTACTTC
NA	12	TRBV2	TRBD2	TRBJ2-1	CASSEAGGSQFF	TGTGCCAGCAGTGAAGCGGGGGGGTCCCAGTTCTTC
once	13	TRBV7-8	NA	TRBJ1-3	CASSRRQTNTIYF	TGTGCCAGCAGCAGGAGACAGACAAACACCATATATTTT
NA	12	TRBV9	NA	TRBJ2-3	CASGRGDDTQYF	TGTGCCAGCGGCAGGGGGGATGATACGCAGTATTTT
NA	12	TRBV10-1	NA	TRBJ2-7	CASSRGQGEQYF	TGCGCCAGCAGTCGGGGCCAGGGGGAGCAGTACTTC
NA	14	TRBV30	NA	TRBJ1-2	CAWSLKTGLYGYTF	TGTGCCTGGAGTCTCAAGACAGGACTCTATGGCTACACCTTC
NA	16	TRBV19	NA	TRBJ1-2	CASSISRTVANYGYTF	TGTGCCAGTAGTATTTCAAGGACAGTAGCTAACTATGGCTACACCTTC
NA	17	TRBV2	TRBD1	TRBJ2-6	CATPRDRDFSGANVLTF	TGTGCCACCCCCCGGGACAGGGACTTTTCTGGGGCCAACGTCCTGACTTTC
NA	12	TRBV2	NA	TRBJ1-1	CASRPQDTEAFF	TGTGCCAGCAGGCCACAAGACACTGAAGCTTTCTTT
few	15	TRBV4-1	NA	TRBJ1-3	CASSRVPGAGNTIYF	TGCGCCAGCAGCCGCGTACCCGGAGCTGGAAACACCATATATTTT
NA	13	TRBV19	NA	TRBJ1-2	CASSMRQNYGYTF	TGTGCCAGTAGTATGCGGCAGAACTATGGCTACACCTTC
NA	15	TRBV7-3	NA	TRBJ2-1	CASSSPGRGVNEQFF	TGTGCCAGCAGCTCCCCTGGCAGGGGTGTAAATGAGCAGTTCTTC
once	15	TRBV6-5	NA	TRBJ2-7	CASRKNRDYSSEQYF	TGTGCCAGCAGAAAAAATCGGGATTATTCTAGCGAGCAGTACTTC
NA	16	TRBV5-1	NA	TRBJ2-1	CASSLGRDASYNEQFF	TGCGCCAGCAGCTTGGGCAGGGATGCCTCCTACAATGAGCAGTTCTTC
NA	14	TRBV5-8	NA	TRBJ1-2	CASSLDRMGYGYTF	TGTGCCAGCAGCTTGGACAGGATGGGGTATGGCTACACCTTC
few	14	TRBV18	NA	TRBJ2-5	CASSPPGQKETQYF	TGTGCCAGCTCACCCCCAGGACAGAAAGAGACCCAGTACTTC
NA	12	TRBV2	TRBD1	TRBJ2-7	CASRDRAYEQYF	TGTGCCAGCAGAGACAGGGCCTACGAGCAGTACTTC
NA	16	TRBV4-2	NA	TRBJ2-3	CASSFQLGTTSDTQYF	TGTGCCAGCAGCTTTCAGTTGGGCACCACCTCAGATACGCAGTATTTT
NA	15	TRBV5-1	TRBD2	TRBJ2-1	CASSLSGAAYNEQFF	TGCGCCAGCAGTCTCAGCGGGGCCGCCTACAATGAGCAGTTCTTC
NA	15	TRBV19	TRBD1	TRBJ1-2	CASSASGTDGYGYTF	TGTGCCAGTAGTGCATCCGGGACAGACGGATATGGCTACACCTTC
NA	16	TRBV19	TRBD1	TRBJ1-6	CASSTTGVVWNSPLHF	TGTGCCAGTAGTACGACAGGGGTAGTGTGGAATTCACCCCTCCACTTT
NA	13	TRBV2	NA	TRBJ1-5	CASIRTLRQPQHF	TGTGCCAGCATTCGGACACTCAGGCAGCCCCAGCATTTT
once	13	TRBV12-3/TRBV12-4	NA	TRBJ1-2	CASSFDGAGGYTF	TGTGCCAGCAGTTTCGACGGCGCGGGTGGCTACACCTTC
NA	16	TRBV5-1	TRBD2	TRBJ2-3	CASSPWGAGSTDTQYF	TGCGCCAGCAGCCCCTGGGGAGCGGGAAGCACAGATACGCAGTATTTT
NA	16	TRBV6-2/TRBV6-3	TRBD2	TRBJ2-2	CASSSPAGGPTGELFF	TGTGCCAGCAGTTCCCCGGCGGGGGGGCCGACCGGGGAGCTGTTTTTT
NA	13	TRBV4-1	NA	TRBJ1-5	CASSHPGDQPQHF	TGCGCCAGCAGCCACCCAGGGGACCAGCCCCAGCATTTT
NA	13	TRBV11-2	NA	TRBJ1-6	CASSETGRAPLHF	TGTGCCAGCAGCGAAACAGGGCGTGCACCCCTCCACTTT
NA	13	TRBV3-1/TRBV3-2	NA	TRBJ1-3	CASSRKTGNTIYF	TGTGCCAGCAGCCGTAAAACTGGAAACACCATATATTTT
NA	14	TRBV13	NA	TRBJ2-7	CASSLGQVSYEQYF	TGTGCCAGCAGCTTGGGGCAGGTCTCCTACGAGCAGTACTTC
NA	18	TRBV5-5	TRBD1	TRBJ1-2	CASSSRPGQGDFSYGYTF	TGTGCCAGCAGCTCACGGCCGGGACAGGGCGACTTTTCGTATGGCTACACCTTC